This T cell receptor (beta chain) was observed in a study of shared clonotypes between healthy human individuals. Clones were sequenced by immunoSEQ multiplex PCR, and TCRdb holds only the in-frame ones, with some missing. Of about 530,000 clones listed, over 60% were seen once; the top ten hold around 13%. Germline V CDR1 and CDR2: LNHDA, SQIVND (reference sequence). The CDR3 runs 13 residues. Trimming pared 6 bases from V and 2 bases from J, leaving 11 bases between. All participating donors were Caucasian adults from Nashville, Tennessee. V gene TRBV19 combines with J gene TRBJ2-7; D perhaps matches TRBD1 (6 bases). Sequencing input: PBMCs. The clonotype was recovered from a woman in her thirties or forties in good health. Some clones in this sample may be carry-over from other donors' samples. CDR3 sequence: CASSSQGPYEQYF. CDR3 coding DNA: TGTGCCAGTAGCTCACAGGGACCCTACGAGCAGTACTTC.